One sample yielded the 27 T cell receptor beta chains listed below, sequenced in a study of blood T cell repertoires in COVID-19 (dated by TCRdb to about 2020). Receptors were amplified or captured by the immunoSEQ multiplex PCR assay. TCRdb's version of the immuneACCESS table is confined to in-frame rearrangements and falls short of the full clone set. An unresolved V gene accounts for under half of the shortfall where checked; the remainder is of unknown origin. The sample yields roughly 190,000 clones; around 82% were counted once. The ten largest clones take up approximately 2.6% of the sample. The sequencing sample was made of peripheral blood. The receptors originated from a human donor with acute or convalescent COVID-19. The donor label of this sample is uncertain.

This clone has only one observation. This rearrangement joins TRBV7-9 to TRBJ2-5, with D unclear. The germline CDR1 and CDR2 sequences are SEHNR and FQNEAQ (reference sequence). The CDR3 spans 14 residues. Trimming left V 2 bases short and J 1 base short, with 8 bases between. CDR3 in amino acids: CASSLTGLQETQYF. Here the CDR3 DNA reads TGTGCCAGCAGCTTAACCGGTCTCCAAGAGACCCAGTACTTC. Full variable domain (rest looked up from reference TRBV7-9 and TRBJ2-5): DTGVSQNPRHKITKRGQNVTFRCDPISEHNRLYWYRQTLGQGPEFLTYFQNEAQLEKSRLLSDRFSAERPKGSFSTLEIQRTEQGDSAMYLCASSLTGLQETQYFGPGTRLLVL.

The sample holds a few counts of this clone. At the DNA level, this CDR3 is encoded by other sequences in the same sample as well. V gene TRBV7-8 combines with J gene TRBJ2-7; D gene uncertain. V lost 5 bases to trimming and J lost 0 bases, with 5 bases between them. The CDR3 sequence is 12 residues long. Germline CDR1 SGHVS, CDR2 FQNEAQ. The CDR3 DNA follows: TGTGCCAGCAGCCGACTCTCCTACGAGCAGTACTTC. Translation gives CASSRLSYEQYF.

The J gene is TRBJ1-5, the V gene TRBV19; 7 positions match TRBD1. This CDR3 has 15 amino acids. V shed 4 bases and J 4 bases; nucleotides not matched to a gene: 7. Germline V gene lookup returns CDR1 LNHDA and CDR2 SQIVND (reference sequence). The CDR3 sequence is CASSRMTGRNQPQHF. Written as DNA, the CDR3 is TGTGCCAGTAGTAGGATGACAGGGAGGAATCAGCCCCAGCATTTT.

This clone has a handful of counts. V and J are TRBV6-5 and TRBJ1-5, with 8 bases lining up with TRBD1. This CDR3 has 15 residues. Germline lookup yields CDR1 MNHEY and CDR2 SVGAGI. The trim removed 6 bases at V and 7 bases at J, leaving 11 bases unmatched. In DNA, the CDR3 is TGTGCCAGCAGCGACCCGGCAGGGGGCGGGCAGCCCCAGCATTTT. Its translation is CASSDPAGGGQPQHF.

This chain uses TRBV5-1 with TRBJ2-5; 10 positions match TRBD1. Trimming took 0 bases from V and 4 from J; bases not matched to a gene: 6. Germline assignment: CDR1 SGHRS and CDR2 YFSETQ. The CDR3 totals 16 residues. The CDR3 bases are TGCGCCAGCAGCTTGGGGGACAGGGGCTTGATAGAGACCCAGTACTTC. It codes for CASSLGDRGLIETQYF. The full variable domain, with the rest looked up from reference TRBV5-1 and TRBJ2-5, is KAGVTQTPRYLIKTRGQQVTLSCSPISGHRSVSWYQQTPGQGLQFLFEYFSETQRNKGNFPGRFSGRQFSNSRSEMNVSTLELGDSALYLCASSLGDRGLIETQYFGPGTRLLVL.

The chain carries TRBV20-1 and TRBJ2-3; 10 bases align to TRBD2. The CDR3 length is 15 residues. The germline gives CDR1 DFQATT, CDR2 SNEGSKA (reference sequence). The V gene end was trimmed by 3 bases and the J gene end by 2 bases; junction bases not matched to a gene: 5. The CDR3 spells CSASPSGGYTDTQYF. In DNA, the CDR3 is TGCAGTGCTAGTCCTAGCGGGGGATACACAGATACGCAGTATTTT.

The rearrangement links TRBV15 to TRBJ2-5; 7 bases line up with TRBD2. V dropped 1 base and J dropped 4; count of bases not matched to a gene: 12. The germline CDR1 and CDR2 sequences are LNHNV and YYDKDF (reference sequence). The CDR3 runs 17 residues. Here the CDR3 DNA reads TGTGCCACCAGCAGAGCTGGAGCGGGCGGGGGACGAGAGACCCAGTACTTC. It yields the protein CATSRAGAGGGRETQYF.

The chain combines TRBV5-1 with TRBJ2-1; D gene ambiguous. The CDR3 has 15 residues. Germline loops: CDR1 SGHRS, CDR2 YFSETQ. The germline V and J ends were trimmed by 4 bases and 0 bases, with 11 bases remaining between them. CDR3 loop: CASSSPESSYNEQFF. The CDR3 DNA reads as TGCGCCAGCAGCAGCCCTGAGAGCTCCTACAATGAGCAGTTCTTC.

The V call is TRBV5-1, the J call TRBJ1-3, with 8 bases aligning to TRBD1. V shed 3 bases and J 2 bases; nucleotides not matched to a gene: 4. The CDR3 is made up of 15 amino acids. Germline CDR1 reads SGHRS; CDR2 reads YFSETQ. This CDR3 reads CASSSQGGTGNTIYF. DNA for the CDR3: TGCGCCAGCAGCTCACAGGGGGGAACTGGAAACACCATATATTTT.

The rearrangement joins TRBV5-1 to TRBJ2-1; perhaps TRBD2 as D (6 bases). Germline loops: CDR1 SGHRS, CDR2 YFSETQ. The CDR3 loop spans 15 amino acids. Trimming removed 0 bases at V and 3 bases at J, with 10 bases between. The CDR3 protein is CASSLEGGDYNEQFF. CDR3 DNA: TGCGCCAGCAGCTTGGAAGGCGGGGACTACAATGAGCAGTTCTTC.

This clone has a handful of counts. The chain employs TRBV5-6 and TRBJ1-3, with 7 nucleotides matching TRBD1. The germline V gene has CDR1 SGHDT and CDR2 YYEEEE. The length of the CDR3 is 15 residues. V lost 4 bases and J lost 2; bases outside the gene matches: 6. CDR3 sequence reads: CASSGLQGTGNTIYF. DNA for the CDR3: TGTGCCAGCAGCGGCCTACAGGGGACTGGAAACACCATATATTTT.

The gene calls are TRBV18 and TRBJ2-6; 7 bases line up with TRBD1. Trimming cost V 2 bases and J 0 bases; bases outside gene matches: 4. The CDR3 is made up of 17 amino acids. From germline, CDR1 is KGHSH and CDR2 LQKENI. The CDR3 loop reads CASSPGTVGSGANVLTF. CDR3 nucleotide sequence: TGTGCCAGCTCACCAGGGACAGTTGGCTCTGGGGCCAACGTCCTGACTTTC.

The genes are TRBV19 and TRBJ2-7; TRBD2 agrees at 9 bases. Trimming removed 3 bases from V and 4 bases from J; junction bases left unmatched: 7. The CDR3 length is 15 residues. Germline V CDR1 and CDR2: LNHDA, SQIVND (reference sequence). In DNA form, the CDR3 reads TGTGCCAGTAGTATTGCGGGAGGGGGGAGTTACGAGCAGTACTTC. Translated, it gives CASSIAGGGSYEQYF.

This clone was found once. The V call is TRBV30, the J call TRBJ2-7, with a possible D match to TRBD1 (6 bases). CDR3 length: 12 amino acids. V dropped 3 bases and J dropped 2 bases, with 8 bases sitting between them. Germline V gene lookup returns CDR1 GTSNPN and CDR2 SVGIG (reference sequence). The CDR3 coding sequence is TGTGCCTGGAGACAGGGTGCCTACGAGCAGTACTTC. As protein: CAWRQGAYEQYF.

The chain carries TRBV4-2 and TRBJ2-7; 11 nucleotides agree with TRBD1. The CDR3 is 15 residues long. Trimming cost V 1 base and J 2 bases; bases outside gene matches: 1. From germline, CDR1 is LGHNA and CDR2 YNFKEQ. CDR3 loop: CASSQGTGGTYEQYF. The CDR3 bases are TGTGCCAGCAGCCAAGGGACAGGGGGCACCTACGAGCAGTACTTC.

The genes are TRBV5-8 and TRBJ2-7; a weak D match, TRBD1 (6 bases). V lost 3 bases and J 6 bases, leaving 22 bases between the germline ends. The CDR3 covers 16 residues. CDR1 is SGHTS and CDR2 is YDEGEE in the germline V gene. The CDR3 DNA reads TGTGCCAGCAGCTCGGAGATCGGACAGAGTCCTTTCGAGCAGTACTTC. This codes for CASSSEIGQSPFEQYF.

V is TRBV7-9 and J is TRBJ2-5; D might be TRBD1 (6 bases). Trimming removed 1 base from V and 5 bases from J, with 14 bases in between. Germline-derived CDR1 and CDR2 are SEHNR and FQNEAQ (reference sequence). The CDR3 runs to 15 residues. Here the CDR3 reads CASSLVTGSVETQYF. The CDR3 nucleotides read TGTGCCAGCAGCTTAGTGACAGGCAGTGTGGAGACCCAGTACTTC.

The gene calls are TRBV7-9 and TRBJ1-1, with D maybe TRBD1 (5 bases). The germline V gene has CDR1 SEHNR and CDR2 FQNEAQ (reference sequence). The CDR3 has 14 residues. V lost 5 bases to trimming and J lost 1 base, with 11 bases between them. DNA of the CDR3: TGTGCCAGCAGCAGGGGCGGGTCGAACACTGAAGCTTTCTTT. This sequence encodes CASSRGGSNTEAFF.

V usage is TRBV4-2 and J usage is TRBJ1-2; 8 bases are shared with TRBD1. V shed 0 bases and J 4 bases; nucleotides not matched to a gene: 4. Germline V gives CDR1 LGHNA, CDR2 YNFKEQ. This CDR3 has 15 amino acids. DNA for the CDR3: TGTGCCAGCAGCCAAGAAACAGGGGGACCCTATGGCTACACCTTC. This gives the protein CASSQETGGPYGYTF.

This chain uses TRBV3-1 (or the pseudogene TRBV3-2) with TRBJ2-1, with 8 bases matching TRBD2. The CDR3 contains 20 residues. With V trimmed by 1 base and J by 0 bases, 14 bases remained unmatched. Germline values: CDR1 LGHDT, CDR2 YNNKEL (reference sequence). CDR3 region: CASSQVGGGSLRSSYNEQFF. In DNA, the CDR3 is TGTGCCAGCAGCCAAGTAGGCGGGGGGTCCCTTCGAAGCTCCTACAATGAGCAGTTCTTC.

This chain uses TRBV2 with TRBJ2-3, with TRBD2 matching 11 bases. This CDR3 has 15 residues. Germline loops: CDR1 SNHLY, CDR2 FYNNEI. V shed 5 bases, J shed 2 bases, and the junction held 3 bases outside the gene matches. The CDR3 DNA is TGTGCCAGCAGTCGACTAGCGGGACTCACAGATACGCAGTATTTT. Encoded protein: CASSRLAGLTDTQYF.

The V gene is TRBV6-1, the J gene TRBJ1-5, with D unresolved. Germline V CDR1 and CDR2: MNHNS, SASEGT. V was shortened by 4 bases and J by 0 bases, with 13 bases between the two germline ends. The CDR3 has 16 amino acids. The CDR3 DNA follows: TGTGCCAGCAGTGCCCTCTCCGGGTATAGCAATCAGCCCCAGCATTTT. Amino acid sequence: CASSALSGYSNQPQHF.

In its sample, this clone was seen once. V gene TRBV5-6 combines with J gene TRBJ1-2; D not certain. The V gene lost 4 bases and the J gene lost 8 bases, with 12 bases spanning the gap. The CDR3 is made up of 12 amino acids. CDR1 and CDR2 (germline): SGHDT, YYEEEE. The CDR3 bases are TGTGCCAGCAGCGTCGGGGTCCGGGGCTACACCTTC. Encoded protein: CASSVGVRGYTF.

CDR3 DNA sequence: TGTGCCAGCAGCTTTCAGCGGGGCTCCACCGAGCAGTACTTC. Its protein product is CASSFQRGSTEQYF. This chain connects TRBV7-2 to TRBJ2-7; 7 bases line up with TRBD2. Germline-derived CDR1 and CDR2 are SGHTA and FQGNSA. J was trimmed by 6 bases and V by 3 bases; bases with no gene match: 8. This CDR3 is built from 14 residues.

This chain's CDR3 is CASIGTPYDNEQFF. The CDR3, as DNA: TGTGCCAGCATCGGGACTCCTTACGACAATGAGCAGTTCTTC. The J gene is TRBJ2-1, the V gene TRBV27; a weak D match, TRBD2 (6 bases). The germline CDR1 and CDR2 sequences are MNHEY and SMNVEV (reference sequence). This CDR3 has 14 residues. With 7 bases removed from V and 5 bases from J, the gap between germline ends came to 15 bases.

The V call is TRBV5-4, the J call TRBJ2-3; D uncertain. Trimming stripped 3 bases from V and 2 bases from J, with 10 bases between. The CDR3 covers 14 residues. The germline V gene encodes CDR1 SGHNT and CDR2 YYREEE (reference sequence). The CDR3, as DNA: TGTGCCAGCAGCTCGGTCGCCCTCACAGATACGCAGTATTTT. As protein: CASSSVALTDTQYF.

With respect to this clone: A much larger clonotype is one base distant, so this may be a read error. This sequence joins TRBV5-6 and TRBJ2-5; D uncertain. V was cut by 2 bases and J by 5 bases, with 4 bases left in between. This CDR3 has 11 residues. Germline V gene data show CDR1 as SGHDT and CDR2 as YYEEEE. For the CDR3, the DNA is TGTGCCAGCAGCTTTTCTGAGACCCAGTACTTC. Its translation: CASSFSETQYF.